Below, one T cell receptor beta chain is given with its context. This sample was included in a study of Ad26.COV2.S vaccination and SARS-CoV-2 variants. Produced via immunoSEQ multiplex PCR; TCRdb's table is partial and in-frame only. The sample gives 240,000 or so clones, roughly 90% of which show up once; over 8.5% is in the top ten. Looked up from germline, CDR1 is MGHDK and CDR2 is SYGVNS. The CDR3 has 14 amino acids. V was shortened by 3 bases and J by 3 bases, with 11 bases between the two germline ends. Treatment given: about 20 received Ad26.COV2.S at low or high dose, single or two shots; about 5 received placebo; per-sample allocation not given. Day 63 after the first injection of vaccine or placebo was the sampling time. Aged 18-55 years, donor was enrolled in Boston in the early 2020s.

The rearrangement uses TRBV25-1 and TRBJ1-2, with D unresolved. Sequencing used peripheral blood, obtained in a trial of Ad26.COV2.S vaccine versus placebo. The receptor's source is a person aged 18-65 years who received the Ad26.COV2.S COVID-19 vaccine or a placebo. The CDR3 nucleotides are TGTGCCAGCAGTGATCTCGACCGGGACTATGGCTACACCTTC. Protein: CASSDLDRDYGYTF.